The TCR beta chain under discussion was sequenced for a study of shared clonotypes between healthy human individuals (dated by TCRdb to about 2020). With regard to the full study: The cohort comprised a couple of women and a few men aged 18 to 49 years. For each donor, CD4 naive and CD4 memory were each given three plates, CD8 naive was given two plates, and CD8 memory was given one plate. To estimate repertoire size and how much clonotype sharing occurs between individuals, the study deeply sequenced the blood TCR repertoires of about five healthy adults. Different laboratories and diverse techniques were used to prepare libraries and sequence TCR repertoires, to increase sequencing depth and limit assay-specific biases. Between about 0.8 and 9 billion PBMCs per donor were obtained by leukapheresis. What the research found in general, with its limitations: Based on pairwise subsampling, the degree of clonotype sharing among donors was expected to be affected by sequencing depth. Compared with non-shared clonotypes, clonotypes shared by all four sorted-subset donors had higher generation probabilities. Only blood was sampled, and tissue TCR repertoires likely differ from those in blood. Across a few donors, approximately 5% of naive CD4, 3% to 3.5% of naive CD8, 2.3% of memory CD4, and approximately 0.4% of memory CD8 clonotypes were shared. The small number of donors limited the genetic and exposure-history diversity represented. Even with the large sequencing depth, rarefaction of the sorted-subset datasets indicated that sequencing was incomplete. Estimated clonotype richness was generally larger for naive than for memory subsets.

TCR CDR3 regions were amplified from genomic DNA by multiplex PCR using the deep immunoSEQ assay. Genomic DNA extracted from each cell subset was distributed evenly over all wells of several immunoSEQ 96-well plates, and each plate served as one replicate. Each replicate PCR for sorted subsets received 150 to 250 ng genomic DNA, equal to tens of thousands of T cell genomes. The purified libraries were quantified using a Qubit 3.0 fluorometer, sized with a Bioanalyzer 2100, and then quantified again using the KAPA Library Quantification kit. A separate single-read 150-cycle Illumina NextSeq 550 flow cell was used to sequence each immunoSEQ 96-well plate. The paper's processing steps were these. The immunoSEQ output contained only junctional sequences without quality scores, so filtering could not match that applied to full-length reads. Sequences were annotated with PyIR, a Python wrapper for IgBLAST v1.9, using IMGT germline references to assign V/J genes and CDR3. Reads with weak V/J assignments (E-value above 1e-6), missing CDR3, stop codons, out-of-frame junctions, or ambiguous translated residues were removed. V3J clonotypes were defined as sequences sharing an identical inferred V gene, J gene, and CDR3 amino acid sequence. The percentage overlap between two repertoires was calculated by dividing the number of shared unique clonotypes by the size of the smaller repertoire. Repertoire richness was assessed with RTK rarefaction, the Chao1 estimator, and Recon v2.1 estimates of unobserved clonotypes. For all TCRbeta clonotypes obtained by the gDNA method from four donors, generation probabilities were computed with OLGA. Not all clones reach the TCRdb copy of this immuneACCESS table, which keeps in-frame sequences only. Checked studies attribute under half of the gap to unresolved V genes and leave the rest unexplained. V, J and clone size were drawn from that table, and D and trimming were deduced from the DNA. For this sample the table gives about 1.1 million clones, of which about 80% were detected only once. Together, the top ten hold 0.89% of the sample.

The donors were healthy, HIV-negative adults with no recently reported acute infections or vaccinations. Every donor was a Caucasian adult residing in Nashville, Tennessee, USA. CD4+ T cells were enriched by magnetic negative selection; naive cells were then positively selected on CD45RA, and the negative fraction formed the memory subset. After blood collection by leukapheresis, PBMCs were isolated using Ficoll-Histopaque density gradient centrifugation and then cryopreserved in the vapor phase of liquid nitrogen. Purity and quantity of every magnetically sorted T cell population were checked by analytical flow cytometry. Genomic DNA was isolated from each sorted fraction and quantified by UV absorbance on a Nanodrop 2000c. Measured from the cysteine to the phenylalanine, the CDR3 is 15 residues long. The CDR3 DNA has 45 bases and is translated from base 1. The germline V gene encodes CDR1 MNHNS and CDR2 SASEGT. Between the V and J ends, shortened by 1 base and 8 bases respectively, the junction contains 15 bases.

As for this clone: The antigen it binds to is not known. No much larger clone is present one base from it, and per-base qualities are unavailable.

The receptor comes from a man aged 18 to 30 in good health. Some clones in this sample may be carry-over from other donors' samples. Sequencing was performed on memory CD4+ T cells from PBMCs. Per the publication, the cell subset or site label means: CD45RA-negative fraction. Rearrangement joined TRBV6-1 to TRBJ2-1; TRBD2 could be the D gene, as 6 bases match. For the CDR3, the sequence is CASSEGRAGGDEQFF. The nucleotide sequence reads as follows: TGTGCCAGCAGTGAAGGGAGGGCCGGTGGGGATGAGCAGTTCTTC.